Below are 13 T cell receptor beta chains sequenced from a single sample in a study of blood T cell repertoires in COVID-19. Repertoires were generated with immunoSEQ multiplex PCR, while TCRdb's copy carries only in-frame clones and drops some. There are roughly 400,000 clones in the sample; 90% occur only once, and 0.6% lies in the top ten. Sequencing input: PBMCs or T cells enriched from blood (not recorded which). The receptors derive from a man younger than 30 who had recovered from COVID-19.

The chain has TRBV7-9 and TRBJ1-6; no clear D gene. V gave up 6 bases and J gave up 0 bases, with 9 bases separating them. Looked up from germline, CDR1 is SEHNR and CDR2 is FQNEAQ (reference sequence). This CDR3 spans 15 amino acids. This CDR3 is CASRNSSSYNSPLHF. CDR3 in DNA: TGTGCCAGCAGGAACTCGAGCTCCTATAATTCACCCCTCCACTTT. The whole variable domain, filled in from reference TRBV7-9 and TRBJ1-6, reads DTGVSQNPRHKITKRGQNVTFRCDPISEHNRLYWYRQTLGQGPEFLTYFQNEAQLEKSRLLSDRFSAERPKGSFSTLEIQRTEQGDSAMYLCASRNSSSYNSPLHFGNGTRLTVT.

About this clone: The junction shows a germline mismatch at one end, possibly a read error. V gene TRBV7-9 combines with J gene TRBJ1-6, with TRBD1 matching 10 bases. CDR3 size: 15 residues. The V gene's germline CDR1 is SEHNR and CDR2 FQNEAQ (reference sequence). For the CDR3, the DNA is TGTGCCAGCAGCGTAGCCGGGACAGGGGTTTCACCCCTCCACTTT. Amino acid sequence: CASSVAGTGVSPLHF.

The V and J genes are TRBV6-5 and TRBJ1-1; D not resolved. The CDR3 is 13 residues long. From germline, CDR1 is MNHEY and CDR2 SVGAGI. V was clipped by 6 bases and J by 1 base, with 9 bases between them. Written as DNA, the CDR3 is TGTGCCAGCAGCCACCCAGGGAACACTGAAGCTTTCTTT. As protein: CASSHPGNTEAFF.

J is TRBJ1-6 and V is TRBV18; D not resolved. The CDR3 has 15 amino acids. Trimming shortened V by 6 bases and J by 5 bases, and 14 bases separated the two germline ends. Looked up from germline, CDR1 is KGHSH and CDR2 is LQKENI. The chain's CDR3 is CASSPTGNNNSPLHF. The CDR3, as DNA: TGTGCCAGCTCGCCCACCGGGAACAATAATTCACCCCTCCACTTT.

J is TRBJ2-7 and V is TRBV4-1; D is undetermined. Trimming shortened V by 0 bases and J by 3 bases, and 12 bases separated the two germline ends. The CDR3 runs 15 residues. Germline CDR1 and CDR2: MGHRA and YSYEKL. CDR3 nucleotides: TGCGCCAGCAGCCAAGATTTCTCGAGAAGCTACGAGCAGTACTTC. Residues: CASSQDFSRSYEQYF.

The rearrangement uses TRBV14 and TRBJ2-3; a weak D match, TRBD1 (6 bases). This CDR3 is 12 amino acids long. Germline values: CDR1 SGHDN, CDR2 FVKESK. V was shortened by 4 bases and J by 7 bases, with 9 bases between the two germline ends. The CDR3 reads CASSPRGYTQYF. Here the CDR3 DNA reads TGTGCCAGCAGCCCCAGGGGATATACGCAGTATTTT.

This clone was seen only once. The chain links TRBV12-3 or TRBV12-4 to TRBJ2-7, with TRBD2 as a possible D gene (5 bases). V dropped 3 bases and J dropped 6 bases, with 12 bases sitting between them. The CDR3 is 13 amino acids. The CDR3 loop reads CASSFGVSREQYF. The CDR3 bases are TGTGCCAGCAGTTTCGGGGTCAGCCGCGAGCAGTACTTC.

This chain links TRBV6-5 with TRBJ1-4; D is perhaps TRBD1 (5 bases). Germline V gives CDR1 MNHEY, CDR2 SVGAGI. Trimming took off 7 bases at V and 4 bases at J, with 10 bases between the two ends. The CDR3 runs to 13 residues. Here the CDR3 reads CASTGALNEKLFF. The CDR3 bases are TGTGCCAGCACTGGGGCACTTAATGAAAAACTGTTTTTT.

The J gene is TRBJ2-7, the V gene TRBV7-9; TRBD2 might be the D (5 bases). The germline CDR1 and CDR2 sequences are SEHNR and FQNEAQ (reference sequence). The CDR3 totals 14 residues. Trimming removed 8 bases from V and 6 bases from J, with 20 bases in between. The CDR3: CASRPSPGSGEQYF. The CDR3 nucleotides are TGTGCCAGCCGCCCGTCACCTGGGAGTGGCGAGCAGTACTTC.

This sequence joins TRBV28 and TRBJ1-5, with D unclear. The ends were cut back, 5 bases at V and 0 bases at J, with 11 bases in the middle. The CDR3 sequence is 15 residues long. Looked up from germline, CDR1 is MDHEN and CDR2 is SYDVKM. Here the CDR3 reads CASSTAGYSNQPQHF. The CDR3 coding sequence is TGTGCCAGCAGTACGGCGGGATATAGCAATCAGCCCCAGCATTTT.

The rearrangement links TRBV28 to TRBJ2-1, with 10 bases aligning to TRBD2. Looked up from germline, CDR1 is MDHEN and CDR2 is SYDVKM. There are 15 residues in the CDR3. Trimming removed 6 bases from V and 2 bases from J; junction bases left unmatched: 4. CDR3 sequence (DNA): TGTGCCAGCAGAGCAGCGGGAGGGACCTACAATGAGCAGTTCTTC. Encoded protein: CASRAAGGTYNEQFF.

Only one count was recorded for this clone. The CDR3 nucleotides are TGTGCCAGCAGGGCCCAGGGGGGTGGCACTGAAGCTTTCTTT. This translates into CASRAQGGGTEAFF. The rearrangement links TRBV28 to TRBJ1-1; TRBD1 matches 7 bases. CDR1 MDHEN and CDR2 SYDVKM come from the germline V gene. Losses at the gene ends were 6 bases for V and 4 bases for J; bases not matched to a gene: 8. This CDR3 comprises 14 residues. Full variable domain (outside the CDR3, taken from reference TRBV28 and TRBJ1-1): DVKVTQSSRYLVKRTGEKVFLECVQDMDHENMFWYRQDPGLGLRLIYFSYDVKMKEKGDIPEGYSVSREKKERFSLILESASTNQTSMYLCASRAQGGGTEAFFGQGTRLTVV.

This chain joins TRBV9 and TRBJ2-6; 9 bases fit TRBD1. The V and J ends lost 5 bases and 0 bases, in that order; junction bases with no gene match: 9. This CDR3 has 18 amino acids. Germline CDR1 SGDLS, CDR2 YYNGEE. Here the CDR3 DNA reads TGTGCCAGCAGATCTCCGGGACAGGGCCCCTCTGGGGCCAACGTCCTGACTTTC. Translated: CASRSPGQGPSGANVLTF.